The present TCR beta chain was sequenced within a study of identical twins. Whole-study findings and limits: Within cord blood, abundant beta clonotypes carried fewer insertions, but memory repertoires showed no such trend. Zero-insertion analyses might be partly confounded by invariant T cells like MAIT and iNKT.

Unique molecular identifiers were present on the cDNA, and a universal primer site came from template switching. TCRdb re-derived calls from the 5' RACE reads in MiXCR, one entry per CDR3 protein. Of 750,000 to 950,000 distinct CDR3 sequences in the sample, 9% to 15% were seen once. This clonotype occurred a few times. Its antigen is unidentified. Germline loops: CDR1 DFQATT, CDR2 SNEGSKA (reference sequence). The CDR3 totals 15 residues. Germline trimming cut 4 bases from V and 5 bases from J; bases unmatched to any gene: 13. Every donor was a healthy Caucasian. The same sample was also used in a study of yellow fever vaccine responses in identical twins.

This sequence joins TRBV20-1 and TRBJ2-5; TRBD2 matches 7 bases. The sequence was obtained from a woman under 30 in good health. The sequenced material came from PBMCs. The CDR3 nucleotides are TGCAGTGCTACACCGGGGAGCGGGGCAATTGAGACCCAGTACTTC. Amino acid sequence: CSATPGSGAIETQYF.